These 18 T cell receptor beta chains were all obtained from the same sample, sequenced in a study of blood T cells in healthy people across ages. Through a sample-barcoded 5' primer and a J-beta primer mix, a second PCR was run for 7 to 11 cycles. TCRdb reprocessed the 5' RACE reads with MiXCR, giving one entry per CDR3 protein. The sample lists roughly 1,500,000 distinct CDR3 sequences, roughly 40% occurring once. Sequencing was carried out using blood. Every receptor here comes from a woman between 18 and 29 years old in good health.

V and J are TRBV6-6 and TRBJ1-6; no definite D call. V dropped 0 bases and J dropped 2 bases, with 8 bases sitting between them. CDR1 and CDR2 from the germline V gene are MNHNY and SVGAGI (reference sequence). This CDR3 is built from 16 residues. The CDR3 region has the DNA TGTGCCAGCAGTTACTCGAGATCGGCCTATAATTCACCCCTCCACTTT. Translating it yields CASSYSRSAYNSPLHF.

Comment on this clonotype: One junction end disagrees with the germline gene, perhaps due to a read error. The V and J genes are TRBV5-1 and TRBJ2-2; D remains ambiguous. The CDR3 spans 17 residues. Germline CDR1 reads SGHRS; CDR2 reads YFSETQ. As DNA, the CDR3 is TGCGCCGGCAGCCCGAGGACCGTTATAGGGAACACCGGGGAGCTGTTTTTT. Its translation: CAGSPRTVIGNTGELFF.

As to this clonotype: One end of the junction varies from germline; a read error may be responsible. The chain recombines TRBV25-1 with TRBJ1-2; the D is unclear. The CDR3 covers 14 residues. The germline gives CDR1 MGHDK, CDR2 SYGVNS. The CDR3 region is CAGSGHSANYGYTF. The DNA of the CDR3 is TGTGCCGGCAGTGGTCACAGTGCTAACTATGGCTACACCTTC.

The gene calls are TRBV2 and TRBJ2-7; 10 bases are shared with TRBD1. The CDR3 has 14 residues. Germline V gene data show CDR1 as SNHLY and CDR2 as FYNNEI. J was trimmed by 6 bases and V by 11 bases; bases with no gene match: 13. CDR3 DNA: TGTGCCGTCTTGTTGGGACAGGGGTTGGGCGAGCAGTACTTC. Translated, it gives CAVLLGQGLGEQYF. Together with reference TRBV2 and TRBJ2-7, the CDR3 gives the full variable domain: EPEVTQTPSHQVTQMGQEVILRCVPISNHLYFYWYRQILGQKVEFLVSFYNNEISEKSEIFDDQFSVERPDGSNFTLKIRSTKLEDSAMYFCAVLLGQGLGEQYFGPGTRLTVT.

V gene TRBV6-6 combines with J gene TRBJ2-1, with 12 bases aligning to TRBD2. The J call may be in error: the DNA end matches TRBJ2-7 better. Per germline, CDR1 MNHNY and CDR2 SVGAGI (reference sequence). This CDR3 has 17 residues. The DNA for the CDR3 is TGTGCCAGCAGTCAAACTACACTAGCGGGGGGTTATAATGAGCAGTACTTC. Translating it yields CASSQTTLAGGYNEQYF.

This clonotype was observed once. The chain employs TRBV12-5 and TRBJ1-5, with 7 bases aligning to TRBD1. V was clipped by 0 bases and J by 3 bases; unmatched bases: 8. The germline CDR1 and CDR2 sequences are LGHNT and FRNRAP. The CDR3 has 17 amino acids. CDR3 bases: TGTGCTAGTGGTTTGGTACTGTCAGGGGGGGTCAATCAGCCCCAGCATTTT. It yields the protein CASGLVLSGGVNQPQHF.

CDR3 protein: CASSRNAGTATYEQYF. DNA for the CDR3: TGTGCCAGCAGCCGAAACGCTGGGACAGCAACCTACGAGCAGTACTTC. The chain uses TRBV7-2 and TRBJ2-7; 7 bases line up with TRBD1. Per the germline V gene, CDR1 is SGHTA and CDR2 is FQGNSA. Trimming at V came to 5 bases and at J to 2 bases, leaving 12 bases not matched to a gene. The CDR3 has 16 amino acids.

In this sample, this clonotype turned up once. CDR3: CASSGSASSGNTIYF. In nucleotides, the CDR3 is TGCGCCAGCAGCGGATCAGCCTCCTCTGGAAACACCATATATTTT. The chain joins TRBV5-1 to TRBJ1-3; D not certain. The CDR3 is 15 amino acids. Trimming stripped 4 bases from V and 0 bases from J, with 11 bases between. Germline CDR1 and CDR2: SGHRS and YFSETQ.

The chain recombines TRBV3-1 with TRBJ2-3; D not certain. Trimming stripped 5 bases from V and 0 bases from J, with 12 bases between. The germline CDR1 and CDR2 sequences are LGHDT and YNNKEL (reference sequence). This CDR3 comprises 15 residues. CDR3 region: CASSTQRSSTDTQYF. The CDR3 DNA reads as TGTGCCAGCAGCACCCAACGGTCTAGCACAGATACGCAGTATTTT.

The gene calls are TRBV27 and TRBJ2-1; 9 nucleotides match TRBD2. The CDR3 is 14 amino acids. The germline V gene encodes CDR1 MNHEY and CDR2 SMNVEV (reference sequence). V gave up 4 bases and J gave up 7 bases; unmatched junction bases: 5. The CDR3 spells CASSSLAGLNEQFF. The CDR3 DNA reads TGTGCCAGCAGTTCTCTAGCGGGATTAAATGAGCAGTTCTTC.

The chain employs TRBV4-1 and TRBJ2-1; no firm D call. CDR1 MGHRA and CDR2 YSYEKL come from the germline V gene. V lost 0 bases and J lost 3, with 6 bases in between. The CDR3 spans 14 residues. As DNA, the CDR3 is TGCGCCAGCAGCCAAGAGCTGGTCTACAATGAGCAGTTCTTC. Translation gives CASSQELVYNEQFF.

This chain uses TRBV23-1 with TRBJ2-1; TRBD2 matches 9 bases. TRBV23-1 is an ORF, with its function uncertain. The junction had 7 bases not matched to a gene; V was cut back by 11 bases and J by 5 bases. This CDR3 has 13 residues. The CDR3 sequence: CALPTSGNNEQFF. The CDR3 DNA is TGCGCCCTACCGACTAGCGGCAACAATGAGCAGTTCTTC.

The chain combines TRBV7-2 with TRBJ2-5; 11 positions match TRBD2. The CDR3 totals 16 residues. V lost 5 bases and J lost 2; bases outside the gene matches: 7. In germline, CDR1 is SGHTA, CDR2 FQGNSA. The CDR3 DNA reads TGTGCCAGCAGCCTTGACGGGACTAGCGGACAAGAGACCCAGTACTTC. Its protein is CASSLDGTSGQETQYF.

This chain links TRBV20-1 with TRBJ2-1; possibly TRBD2 for D (5 bases). CDR3 size: 14 residues. Trimming cost V 8 bases and J 10 bases, with 24 bases left between them. Germline V gene lookup returns CDR1 DFQATT and CDR2 SNEGSKA (reference sequence). The CDR3 here is CSLRPTSSIKEQFF. DNA of the CDR3: TGCAGTCTAAGGCCAACTAGTAGTATAAAGGAGCAGTTCTTC.

The CDR3 sequence: CASSLGPGQVLSGANVLTF. The CDR3 bases are TGTGCCAGCAGCTTGGGACCGGGACAGGTCCTCTCTGGGGCCAACGTCCTGACTTTC. This sequence joins TRBV5-4 and TRBJ2-6; TRBD1 agrees at 8 bases. The CDR3 totals 19 residues. V trimming: 0 bases; J trimming: 0 bases; junction bases outside the gene matches: 8. CDR1 SGHNT and CDR2 YYREEE come from the germline V gene (reference sequence).

This clonotype was observed a single time. V gene TRBV3-1 combines with J gene TRBJ1-1, with a possible D match to TRBD1 (6 bases). V lost 4 bases and J 0 bases, leaving 12 bases between the germline ends. The germline CDR1 and CDR2 sequences are LGHDT and YNNKEL (reference sequence). The CDR3 covers 15 residues. This chain's CDR3 is CASSPSGTLNTEAFF. DNA for the CDR3: TGTGCCAGCAGCCCCTCCGGGACACTGAACACTGAAGCTTTCTTT.

The CDR3 bases are TGCAGTGCTAGGGGGGGGATCACCGCAGACACTGAAGCTTTCTTT. Its protein is CSARGGITADTEAFF. The rearrangement joins TRBV20-1 to TRBJ1-1; D perhaps matches TRBD1 (5 bases). Trimming took off 3 bases at V and 3 bases at J, with 17 bases between the two ends. The V gene's germline CDR1 is DFQATT and CDR2 SNEGSKA (reference sequence). CDR3 length: 15 residues.

V gene TRBV29-1 combines with J gene TRBJ2-7, with D hard to call. V was trimmed by 0 bases and J by 7 bases, leaving 13 bases between them. The V gene's germline CDR1 is SQVTM and CDR2 ANQGSEA. CDR3 length: 13 residues. The CDR3 spells CSVEEDRSREQYF. CDR3 DNA sequence: TGCAGCGTTGAAGAGGATCGGAGTCGGGAGCAGTACTTC.